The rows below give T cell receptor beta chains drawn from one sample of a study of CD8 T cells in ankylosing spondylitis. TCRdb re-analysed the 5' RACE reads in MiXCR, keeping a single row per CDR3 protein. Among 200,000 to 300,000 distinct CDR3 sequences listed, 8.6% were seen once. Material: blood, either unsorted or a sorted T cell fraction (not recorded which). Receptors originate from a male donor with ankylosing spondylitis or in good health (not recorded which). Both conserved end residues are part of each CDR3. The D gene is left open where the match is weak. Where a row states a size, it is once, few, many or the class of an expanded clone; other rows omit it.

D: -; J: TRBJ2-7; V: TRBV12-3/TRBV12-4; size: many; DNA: TGTGCCAGCAGTTTGTCCCCAGGTCCTTACGAGCAGTACTTC; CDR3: CASSLSPGPYEQYF
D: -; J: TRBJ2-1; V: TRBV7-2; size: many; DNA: TGTGCCAGCAGCTTCTACGGCGGTGTTGAGCAGTTCTTC; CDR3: CASSFYGGVEQFF
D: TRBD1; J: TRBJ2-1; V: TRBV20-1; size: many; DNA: TGCAGTGCTTCCCGACAGGGGATTGAGCAGTTCTTC; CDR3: CSASRQGIEQFF
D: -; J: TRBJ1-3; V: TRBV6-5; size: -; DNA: TGTGCCAGCAGTTACTCCCCAGGCTCTGGAAACACCATATATTTT; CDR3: CASSYSPGSGNTIYF
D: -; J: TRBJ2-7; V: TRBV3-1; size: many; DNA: TGTGCCAGCAGCCTGGGGACCTTCGGCGAGCAGTACTTC; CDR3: CASSLGTFGEQYF
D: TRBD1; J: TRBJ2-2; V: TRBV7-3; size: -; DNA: TGTGCCAGCAGCATCACAGGGGGAAACACCGGGGAGCTGTTTTTT; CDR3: CASSITGGNTGELFF
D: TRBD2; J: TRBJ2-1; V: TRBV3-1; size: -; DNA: TGTGCCTGCAGCTCGGCCCTTAGCGGGAGCTCCTACAATGAGCAGTTCTTC; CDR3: CACSSALSGSSYNEQFF
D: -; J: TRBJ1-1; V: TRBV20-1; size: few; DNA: TGCAGTGTTAGGGTGTACGGTGAAGCTTTCTTT; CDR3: CSVRVYGEAFF
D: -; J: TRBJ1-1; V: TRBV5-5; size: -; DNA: TGTGCCAGCAGCTTGGCATGGGGGACTGAAGCTTTCTTT; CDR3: CASSLAWGTEAFF
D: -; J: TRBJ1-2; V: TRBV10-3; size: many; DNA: TGTGCCATCAGTGACGAGGGGGGCGACTATGGCTACACCTTC; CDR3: CAISDEGGDYGYTF
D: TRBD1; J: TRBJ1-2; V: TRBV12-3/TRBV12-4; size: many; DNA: TGTGCCAGCAGCCAGACAGGGGGGGACTATGGCTACACCTTC; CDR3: CASSQTGGDYGYTF
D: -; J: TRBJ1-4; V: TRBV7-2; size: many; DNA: TGTGCCAGCAGCTTCCGGGGCCGTAATGAAAAACTGTTTTTT; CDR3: CASSFRGRNEKLFF
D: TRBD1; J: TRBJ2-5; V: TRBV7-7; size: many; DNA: TGTGCTAGCAGCGCGGGACAGGGGCGAGCAGAGACCCAGTACTTC; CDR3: CASSAGQGRAETQYF
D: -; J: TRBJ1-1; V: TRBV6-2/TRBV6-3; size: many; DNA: TGTGCCAGCACGGACGGACCGAACACTGAAGCTTTCTTT; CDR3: CASTDGPNTEAFF
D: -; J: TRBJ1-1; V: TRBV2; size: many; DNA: TGTGCCAGTGGCCGACAAAGGGATGGAGCTTTCTTT; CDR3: CASGRQRDGAFF
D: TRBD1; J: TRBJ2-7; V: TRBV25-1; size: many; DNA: TGTGCCAGCAGTGAATCCGCCGGGACAGGGGTTTACGAGCAGTACTTC; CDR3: CASSESAGTGVYEQYF
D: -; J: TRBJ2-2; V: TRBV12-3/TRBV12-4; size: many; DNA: TGTGCCAGCAGTTTGGTACTCACAGGGATCACCGGGGAGCTGTTTTTT; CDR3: CASSLVLTGITGELFF
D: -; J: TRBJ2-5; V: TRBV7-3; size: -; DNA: TGTGCCAGCAGCTTAACGTTCCAAGAGACCCAGTACTTC; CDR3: CASSLTFQETQYF
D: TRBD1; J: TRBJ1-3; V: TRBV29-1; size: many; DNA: TGCAGCTTCAGGGGGTCTGGAAACACCATATATTTT; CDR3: CSFRGSGNTIYF
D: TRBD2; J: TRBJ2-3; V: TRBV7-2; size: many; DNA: TGTGCCAGCAGCTTAGGACGGGGGGGCCAAGATACGCAGTATTTT; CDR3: CASSLGRGGQDTQYF
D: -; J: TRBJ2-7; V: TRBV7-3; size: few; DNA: TGTGCCAGCAGCTTAAATAACCAGGAGCACGAGCAGTACTTC; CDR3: CASSLNNQEHEQYF
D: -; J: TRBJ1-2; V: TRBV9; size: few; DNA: TGTGCCAGCAGCCCGACGGGGGTCGTAGAGTGGTATGGCTACACCTTC; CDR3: CASSPTGVVEWYGYTF
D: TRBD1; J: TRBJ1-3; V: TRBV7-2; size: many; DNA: TGTGCCAGCAGCTTCCAGGGGGATGGAAACACCATATATTTT; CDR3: CASSFQGDGNTIYF
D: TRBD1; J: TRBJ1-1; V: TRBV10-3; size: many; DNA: TGTGCCATCAGTGGGGACAGGGGGATCACTGAAGCTTTCTTT; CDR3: CAISGDRGITEAFF
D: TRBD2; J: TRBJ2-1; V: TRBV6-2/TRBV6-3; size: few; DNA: TGTGCCAGCAGTTACTCGGGCCCCGGGGGACTAGCGGGAGACTGGAATGAGCAGTTCTTC; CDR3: CASSYSGPGGLAGDWNEQFF
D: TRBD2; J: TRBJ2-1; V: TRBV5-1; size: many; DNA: TGCGCCAGCAGCTTGGGCGGGAGGACCTACAATGAGCAGTTCTTC; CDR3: CASSLGGRTYNEQFF
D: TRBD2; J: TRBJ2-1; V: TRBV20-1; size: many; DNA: TGCAGTGCTAGAGAGCCGGGACTAGCGCTCTACAATGAGCAGTTCTTC; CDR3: CSAREPGLALYNEQFF
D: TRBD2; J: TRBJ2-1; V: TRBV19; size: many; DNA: TGTGCCAGCTGGGGAGGGTACAATGAGCAGTTCTTC; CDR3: CASWGGYNEQFF
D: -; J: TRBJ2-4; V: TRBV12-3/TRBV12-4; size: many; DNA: TGTGCCAGCAGTTTTGAGGGGGACATTCAGTACTTC; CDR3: CASSFEGDIQYF
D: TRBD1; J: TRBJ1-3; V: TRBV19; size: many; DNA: TGTGCCAGTAGGACAGGACAGGCCCGAGACACCATATATTTT; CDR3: CASRTGQARDTIYF
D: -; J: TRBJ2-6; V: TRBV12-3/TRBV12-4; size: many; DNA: TGTGCCAGCAGTTCTCTTCCGGGGACTGGGGCCAACGTCCTGACTTTC; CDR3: CASSSLPGTGANVLTF
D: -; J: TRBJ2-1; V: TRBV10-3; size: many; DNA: TGTGCCATCAAAGGTCAGACTGCCTACAATGAGCAGTTCTTC; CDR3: CAIKGQTAYNEQFF
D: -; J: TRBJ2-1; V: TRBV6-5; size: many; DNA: TGTGCCAGCAGTTACTCGGCCGGGGGCTTCTCCTACAATGAGCAGTTCTTC; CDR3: CASSYSAGGFSYNEQFF
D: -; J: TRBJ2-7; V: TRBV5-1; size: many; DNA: TGCGCCAGCTCGAGCTCGGGACACTCAAAATCCTACGAGCAGTACTTC; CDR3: CASSSSGHSKSYEQYF
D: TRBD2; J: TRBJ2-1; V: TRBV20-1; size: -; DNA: TGCAGTGCTAGGGCCTCTAGCGGGGGGGCTTACAATGAGCAGTTCTTC; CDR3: CSARASSGGAYNEQFF
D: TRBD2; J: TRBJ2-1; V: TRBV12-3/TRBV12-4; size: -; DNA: TGTGCCAGCAGTTCCCCCTTCCGACTAGCGGGGGCAAATGAGCAGTTCTTC; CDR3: CASSSPFRLAGANEQFF